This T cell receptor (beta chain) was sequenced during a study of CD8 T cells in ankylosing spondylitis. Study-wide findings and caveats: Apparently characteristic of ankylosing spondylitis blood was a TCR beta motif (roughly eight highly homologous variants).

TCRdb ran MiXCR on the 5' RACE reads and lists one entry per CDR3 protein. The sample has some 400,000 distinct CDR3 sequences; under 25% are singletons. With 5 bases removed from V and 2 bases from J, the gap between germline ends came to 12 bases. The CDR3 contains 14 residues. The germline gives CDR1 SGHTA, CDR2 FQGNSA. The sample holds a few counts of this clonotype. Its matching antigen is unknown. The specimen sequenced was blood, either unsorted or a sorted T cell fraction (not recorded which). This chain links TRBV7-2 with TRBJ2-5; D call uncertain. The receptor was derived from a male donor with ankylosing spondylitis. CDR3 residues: CASSASEIQETQYF. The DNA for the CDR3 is TGTGCCAGCAGCGCGAGCGAGATACAAGAGACCCAGTACTTC.